This T cell receptor beta chain was recovered during a study of T-cell reconstitution after alpha-beta-depleted transplantation in children. Germline V lookup: CDR1 MNHEY, CDR2 SVGAGI. The junction had 2 bases not matched to a gene; V was cut back by 2 bases and J by 1 base. The CDR3 is 16 amino acids. Library preparation (for TCRbeta) was performed with unique molecular identifiers. In TCRdb, the PCR reads were re-called with MiXCR into one record per CDR3 protein. The sample has about 500,000 distinct CDR3 sequences, about 33% seen once. There are a few counts of this clonotype. The input for sequencing was PBMCs from the stem cell graft donor, taken from the stem cell graft. The chain links TRBV6-5 to TRBJ2-2; 9 bases are a match to TRBD1. The source of this sequence is a human donor who donated a stem cell graft to a child with aplastic anemia. Here the CDR3 reads CASSYEDRGNTGELFF. The CDR3 bases are TGTGCCAGCAGTTACGAGGACAGGGGGAACACCGGGGAGCTGTTTTTT.